A selection of T cell receptor beta chains follows, all from one sample in a study of T cell repertoires in cytomegalovirus infection. TCRdb re-analysed the reads in MiXCR, keeping a single row per CDR3 protein. Of about 360,000 distinct CDR3 sequences listed, roughly 36% are singletons. These receptors' antigens are unknown. Material: cultured PBMCs, obtained from culture after CMV antigen stimulation. The receptors shown here come from a human donor in good health (CMV status not recorded). Some clones in this sample may be carry-over from other donors' samples. Both conserved end residues are part of each CDR3. Rows give clone size only sometimes, using once, few, many, or a class for an expanded clone.

j_call clone_size v_call cdr3_aa
TRBJ1-5 - TRBV5-6 CASSLTGTASNQPQHF
TRBJ2-7 - TRBV6-2/TRBV6-3 CATRVTGGYEQYF
TRBJ1-1 few TRBV24-1 CATRAGGMNTEAFF
TRBJ2-2 few TRBV7-3 CASSLVGLADTGELFF
TRBJ2-5 - TRBV5-6 CANSFMETQYF
TRBJ2-5 - TRBV10-3 CAISRPGQETQYF
TRBJ2-2 - TRBV29-1 CSVSGTANTGELFF
TRBJ2-1 - TRBV30 CAWVPGLSSNEQFF
TRBJ2-5 - TRBV7-2 CASRSGLAGGQETQYF
TRBJ2-2 few TRBV12-3/TRBV12-4 CASTAGTTRGELFF
TRBJ2-1 few TRBV7-3 CASSFLLEQFF
TRBJ2-5 few TRBV18 CASNRDRQETQYF
TRBJ1-4 once TRBV7-9 CASSSGRESPTNEKLFF
TRBJ2-1 - TRBV29-1 CSVEGETFYNEQFF
TRBJ2-3 - TRBV6-6 CASSHRPDTQYF
TRBJ1-6 - TRBV5-1 CASSLAETYNSPLHF
TRBJ2-1 many TRBV10-3 CAIREGLAGGDEQFF
TRBJ2-2 - TRBV28 CASRRAGGNGELFF
TRBJ2-6 many TRBV7-2 CASSLGGSGANVLTF
TRBJ2-1 few TRBV6-5 CASSYRRGVPYNEQFF
TRBJ2-7 few TRBV15 CATSRVLTDQQYF
TRBJ2-3 - TRBV7-2 CASSFLAGGLTDTQYF
TRBJ1-2 - TRBV20-1 CSASDDRAYGYTF
TRBJ2-7 few TRBV25-1 CASSGTSGTQYEQYF
TRBJ2-1 few TRBV5-1 CASSPTNDRFYHGRFYEQFF
TRBJ1-4 - TRBV7-2 CASSLSGVEKLFF